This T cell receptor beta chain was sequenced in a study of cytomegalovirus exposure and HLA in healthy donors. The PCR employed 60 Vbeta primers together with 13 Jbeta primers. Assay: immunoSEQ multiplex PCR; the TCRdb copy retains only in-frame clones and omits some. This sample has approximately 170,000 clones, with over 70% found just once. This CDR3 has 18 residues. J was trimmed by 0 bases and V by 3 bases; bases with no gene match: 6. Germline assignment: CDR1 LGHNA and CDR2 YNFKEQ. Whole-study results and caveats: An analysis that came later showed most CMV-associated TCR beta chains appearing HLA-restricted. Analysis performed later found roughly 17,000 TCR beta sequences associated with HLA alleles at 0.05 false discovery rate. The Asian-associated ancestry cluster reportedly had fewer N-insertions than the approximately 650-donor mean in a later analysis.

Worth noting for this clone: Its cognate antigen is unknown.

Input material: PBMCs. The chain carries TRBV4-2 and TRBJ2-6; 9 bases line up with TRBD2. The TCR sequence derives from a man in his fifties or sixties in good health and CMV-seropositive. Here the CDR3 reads CASSHSSGVRSGANVLTF. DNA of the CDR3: TGTGCCAGCAGCCACTCTAGCGGGGTTCGCTCTGGGGCCAACGTCCTGACTTTC.